The entry below gives a single T cell receptor beta chain sequence along with its context. Its antigen has not been determined. Base quality data are lacking; no much larger clone is found one base away. The donors were roughly 38 Caucasian individuals from Russia, aged roughly 6 to 90 years, who were systemically healthy. Around 10 milliliters of peripheral blood were drawn from each donor into EDTA-treated Vacutainer tubes. Ficoll-Paque density-gradient centrifugation was used to isolate PBMCs, with at least 7 million per sample. Total RNA, at least 6 micrograms per sample, was extracted from PBMCs with Trizol reagent. The percentages of naive CD45RAhigh/CD27high T cells were determined by flow cytometry on a PBMC aliquot from every donor. Library generation was performed with 5' RACE. Sequencing relied on an Illumina HiSeq 2500. A second 7 to 11 cycle PCR used a sample-barcoded 5' primer and a J-beta primer mix. A unique molecular identifier was introduced onto each TCR beta cDNA molecule by a template-switch 5' adaptor carrying 12 random nucleotides. At least 2.5 million CDR3-containing paired-end reads were obtained from each sample. First-strand cDNA was synthesized from all RNA with the Mint cDNA synthesis kit, primed by a TRBC-specific oligonucleotide. All cDNA was treated with uracil-DNA glycosylase and then went through a first 18-cycle PCR with the universal primers M1SS and BC2_uni_R. The authors' analysis ran thus. For normalization, 1 million high-quality reads were randomly selected from each sample, with every read carrying a distinct molecular identifier. Reads sharing molecular identifiers were discarded rather than binned into consensus sequences. MiTCR, with a Q25 quality threshold and the strictest error-elimination algorithm, was used for CDR3 identification, clonotype clustering and error correction. Lower-bound total TCR beta diversity was estimated with a nonparametric unseen species model using Euler transformation. TCRdb trimmed public reads at Q25 via fastp, called clones via MiXCR and kept in-frame beta chains. Here each entry gathers all rows of one CDR3 protein and keeps the most common genes and DNA. Here the V and J calls rest on TCRdb's processing, not on the authors' analysis. This sample holds over 600,000 distinct CDR3 sequences; under 25% were observed only once. The leading ten clones occupy under 4% of the sample.

These data originate in a study of blood T cells in healthy people across ages (dated by TCRdb to the mid-2010s). Broadly, across the study: In model experiments, template switching captured about one uniquely barcoded TCR beta cDNA molecule for every two T cells. To track age-related changes in TCR beta repertoire diversity, the study relied on deep sequencing normalized with unique cDNA molecular identifiers. The donors were split into four age groups: young (average 16 years), middle-aged (roughly 40), aged (more than 60) and long-lived (more than 80). To avoid experimental bias, donors of different ages were spread randomly across the sequencing lanes. Using the same blood draw, the study looked at two additional independent replicas of 1 million unique cDNA reads for two donors, one aged 18 to 30 and the other aged 80 or older.

Study-wide findings and limitations: As age increased, observed TCR beta diversity per million T cells dropped in a roughly linear way, and a significant reduction was already evident by age 40. Compared with the aged group, the long-lived group had more naive CD4+ T cells, fewer expanded clones and increased TCR diversity, suggesting age selection. Bulk unsorted PBMC profiling prevented conclusive comparison of naive and antigen-experienced compartments. Because the CMV infection status of the donors was unknown, age-related changes in expanded clonotypes may potentially have been confounded. Estimates of total diversity based on one million sequenced T cells were regarded as lower bounds and as underestimates. Observed TCR beta diversity correlated strongly with the percentage of naive T cells measured by flow cytometry.

Reading the germline V gene gives CDR1 SGHDT and CDR2 YYEEEE. Spanning cysteine to phenylalanine, the CDR3 consists of 13 amino acids. Just CDR3 DNA is preserved here, 39 bases in frame from base 1. V is pared back by 3 bases and J by 2 bases, with 8 bases lying between the germline termini. This sequence originates from a man in his 70s in good health. Recombination joined TRBV5-6 with TRBJ2-5, with no D gene named confidently. What was sequenced was blood. CDR3 protein: CASSWGPQETQYF. The DNA reads as follows: TGTGCCAGCAGCTGGGGTCCACAAGAGACCCAGTACTTC.